The 2 T cell receptor beta chains reported below all come from one sample, sequenced in a study of T cell repertoires in cytomegalovirus infection. What these receptors recognize is not known. TCRdb reprocessed the reads via MiXCR and lists one record per CDR3 protein. The table lists some 46,000 distinct CDR3 sequences, approximately 20% of them singletons. Here the sequenced sample was CD8+ T cells from cultured PBMCs, taken from culture after CMV antigen stimulation. These receptors all come from a human donor in good health (CMV status not recorded). Some clones in this sample may be carry-over from other donors' samples.

There are many counts of this clonotype. This chain links TRBV15 with TRBJ2-5, with D hard to call. Germline values: CDR1 LNHNV, CDR2 YYDKDF (reference sequence). V was shortened by 3 bases and J by 5 bases, with 10 bases between the two germline ends. The CDR3 has 13 amino acids. The CDR3 coding sequence is TGTGCCACCAGCAGTCATGCCGGCGAGACCCAGTACTTC. Its protein product is CATSSHAGETQYF.

This clonotype occurred once. The V and J genes are TRBV4-3 and TRBJ1-4; 7 positions agree with TRBD1. Germline V lookup: CDR1 LGHNA, CDR2 YSLEER. The CDR3 has 17 amino acids. V dropped 4 bases and J dropped 0; count of bases not matched to a gene: 8. In DNA form, the CDR3 reads TGCGCCAGCAGCCCCCGACAGGGTCTTGCAACTAATGAAAAACTGTTTTTT. Its translation: CASSPRQGLATNEKLFF.